The rows below give T cell receptor beta chains drawn from one sample of a study of cytomegalovirus exposure and HLA in healthy donors. Here immunoSEQ multiplex PCR was the method, and the copy in TCRdb shows in-frame clones only, minus some. The sample has tens of thousands of clones; roughly 84% are singletons. The sample consisted of PBMCs. These receptors came from a young woman in good health and CMV-seronegative. Both conserved end residues are part of each CDR3. Fields, in order: clone size, J gene, D gene, V gene, CDR3 protein, CDR3 DNA. A D gene is named only where the DNA matches it firmly. A row's size may be missing; if present it is once, few, many or a size class.

abundance: few; j_gene: TRBJ2-7; d_gene: -; v_gene: TRBV6-5; CDR3aa: CASSYSSGTYEQYF; CDR3nt: TGTGCCAGCAGTTACTCGTCCGGGACCTACGAGCAGTACTTC
abundance: once; j_gene: TRBJ1-2; d_gene: -; v_gene: TRBV5-6; CDR3aa: CASSLVLNSGYTF; CDR3nt: TGTGCCAGCAGCTTGGTGCTAAACTCTGGCTACACCTTC
abundance: -; j_gene: TRBJ2-3; d_gene: -; v_gene: TRBV27; CDR3aa: CASSPERVTATDTQYF; CDR3nt: TGTGCCAGCAGTCCCGAGCGGGTGACAGCGACAGATACGCAGTATTTT
abundance: once; j_gene: TRBJ1-2; d_gene: -; v_gene: TRBV28; CDR3aa: CASSFTLGQFGYTF; CDR3nt: TGTGCCAGCAGTTTCACTCTCGGACAGTTTGGCTACACCTTC
abundance: once; j_gene: TRBJ1-5; d_gene: -; v_gene: TRBV19; CDR3aa: CASNEQGRGNQPQHF; CDR3nt: TGTGCCAGTAACGAACAGGGTCGGGGCAATCAGCCCCAGCATTTT
abundance: -; j_gene: TRBJ1-3; d_gene: TRBD1; v_gene: TRBV5-8; CDR3aa: CASSLDRAPGNTIYF; CDR3nt: TGTGCCAGCAGCCTGGACAGGGCCCCTGGAAACACCATATATTTT
abundance: -; j_gene: TRBJ2-3; d_gene: TRBD1; v_gene: TRBV29-1; CDR3aa: CSVDSPGTGSTDTQYF; CDR3nt: TGCAGCGTCGACTCCCCCGGGACAGGGAGTACAGATACGCAGTATTTT
abundance: few; j_gene: TRBJ2-7; d_gene: -; v_gene: TRBV5-1; CDR3aa: CASSPMLVGDLEQYF; CDR3nt: TGCGCCAGCAGCCCAATGCTCGTCGGGGATCTCGAGCAGTACTTC
abundance: once; j_gene: TRBJ2-6; d_gene: -; v_gene: TRBV29-1; CDR3aa: CSVGWGSGANGLTF; CDR3nt: TGCAGCGTTGGTTGGGGCTCTGGGGCCAACGGCCTGACTTTC
abundance: -; j_gene: TRBJ2-7; d_gene: -; v_gene: TRBV9; CDR3aa: CASSVSGTHIYEQYF; CDR3nt: TGTGCCAGCAGCGTGTCCGGGACACACATCTACGAGCAGTACTTC
abundance: -; j_gene: TRBJ2-1; d_gene: TRBD2; v_gene: TRBV28; CDR3aa: CASSSTGTSGYNEQFF; CDR3nt: TGTGCCAGCAGTTCAACCGGGACTAGCGGTTACAATGAGCAGTTCTTC
abundance: -; j_gene: TRBJ2-3; d_gene: TRBD2; v_gene: TRBV2; CDR3aa: CASSERLAASTDTQYF; CDR3nt: TGTGCCAGCAGTGAACGACTAGCGGCGAGCACAGATACGCAGTATTTT
abundance: few; j_gene: TRBJ1-5; d_gene: -; v_gene: TRBV28; CDR3aa: CASSTASGGNQPQHF; CDR3nt: TGTGCCAGCAGCACAGCCTCAGGGGGCAATCAGCCCCAGCATTTT
abundance: -; j_gene: TRBJ2-1; d_gene: -; v_gene: TRBV6-6; CDR3aa: CASSLPQGRLLNEQFF; CDR3nt: TGTGCCAGCAGTCTACCCCAGGGGCGGTTATTGAATGAGCAGTTCTTC
abundance: -; j_gene: TRBJ2-5; d_gene: TRBD2; v_gene: TRBV7-6; CDR3aa: CASSFVGSSGGAETQYF; CDR3nt: TGTGCCAGCAGCTTCGTGGGGAGCAGCGGGGGAGCAGAGACCCAGTACTTC
abundance: -; j_gene: TRBJ2-7; d_gene: TRBD2; v_gene: TRBV6-4; CDR3aa: CASSDGTSGSEQYF; CDR3nt: TGTGCCAGCAGTGACGGGACTAGCGGGAGCGAGCAGTACTTC
abundance: -; j_gene: TRBJ2-1; d_gene: TRBD2; v_gene: TRBV7-3; CDR3aa: CASSTGGLAGGLVQFF; CDR3nt: TGTGCCAGCAGTACAGGCGGACTAGCGGGGGGGCTGGTGCAGTTCTTC
abundance: -; j_gene: TRBJ1-1; d_gene: TRBD1; v_gene: TRBV30; CDR3aa: CACTWTGGSTEAFF; CDR3nt: TGTGCCTGCACCTGGACAGGGGGGAGCACTGAAGCTTTCTTT
abundance: -; j_gene: TRBJ2-2; d_gene: -; v_gene: TRBV29-1; CDR3aa: CSVGTGEAGELFF; CDR3nt: TGCAGCGTTGGTACGGGGGAAGCCGGGGAGCTGTTTTTT
abundance: -; j_gene: TRBJ2-7; d_gene: TRBD2; v_gene: TRBV28; CDR3aa: CASSRTSGRLTYEQYF; CDR3nt: TGTGCCAGCAGCAGGACTAGCGGGAGACTTACCTACGAGCAGTACTTC
abundance: -; j_gene: TRBJ2-2; d_gene: -; v_gene: TRBV5-1; CDR3aa: CASSSGGGQSTNTGELFF; CDR3nt: TGCGCCAGCAGCTCCGGGGGGGGACAGTCTACGAACACCGGGGAGCTGTTTTTT
abundance: -; j_gene: TRBJ2-1; d_gene: -; v_gene: TRBV6-5; CDR3aa: CASSRDWPSYNEQFF; CDR3nt: TGTGCCAGCAGCCGCGACTGGCCCTCCTACAATGAGCAGTTCTTC
abundance: -; j_gene: TRBJ1-4; d_gene: TRBD1; v_gene: TRBV7-2; CDR3aa: CASSVGQGGEKLFF; CDR3nt: TGTGCCAGCAGCGTAGGACAGGGTGGGGAAAAACTGTTTTTT
abundance: -; j_gene: TRBJ1-1; d_gene: -; v_gene: TRBV18; CDR3aa: CASSPERGTEAFF; CDR3nt: TGTGCCAGCTCACCCGAACGGGGCACTGAAGCTTTCTTT
abundance: -; j_gene: TRBJ1-1; d_gene: -; v_gene: TRBV6-5; CDR3aa: CASSLGGANTEAFF; CDR3nt: TGTGCCAGCAGCCTAGGTGGAGCGAACACTGAAGCTTTCTTT
abundance: -; j_gene: TRBJ2-7; d_gene: TRBD1; v_gene: TRBV16; CDR3aa: CASSRDRGSYEQYF; CDR3nt: TGTGCCAGCAGCCGGGACAGGGGTTCCTACGAGCAGTACTTC
abundance: -; j_gene: TRBJ2-7; d_gene: -; v_gene: TRBV11-1; CDR3aa: CASSPSRGHPYEQYF; CDR3nt: TGTGCCAGCAGCCCCTCGAGGGGACACCCATACGAGCAGTACTTC
abundance: -; j_gene: TRBJ2-7; d_gene: -; v_gene: TRBV7-9; CDR3aa: CASSSPTVSYEQYF; CDR3nt: TGTGCCAGCAGCTCACCGACAGTCTCCTACGAGCAGTACTTC